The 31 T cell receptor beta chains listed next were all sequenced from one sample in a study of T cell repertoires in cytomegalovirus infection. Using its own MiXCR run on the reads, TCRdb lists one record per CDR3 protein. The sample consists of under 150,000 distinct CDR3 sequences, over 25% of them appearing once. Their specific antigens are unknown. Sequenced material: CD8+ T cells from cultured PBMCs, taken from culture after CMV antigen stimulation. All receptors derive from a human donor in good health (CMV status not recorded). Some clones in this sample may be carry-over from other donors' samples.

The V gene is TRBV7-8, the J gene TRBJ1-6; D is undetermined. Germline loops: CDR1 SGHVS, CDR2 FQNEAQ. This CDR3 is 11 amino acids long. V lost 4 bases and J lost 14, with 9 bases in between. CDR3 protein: CASSYSFALHF. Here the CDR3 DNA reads TGTGCCAGCAGCTACTCATTCGCCCTCCACTTT. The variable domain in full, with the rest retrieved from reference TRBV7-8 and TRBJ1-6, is GAGVSQSPRYKVAKRGQDVALRCDPISGHVSLFWYQQALGQGPEFLTYFQNEAQLDKSGLPSDRFFAERPEGSVSTLKIQRTQQEDSAVYLCASSYSFALHFGNGTRLTVT.

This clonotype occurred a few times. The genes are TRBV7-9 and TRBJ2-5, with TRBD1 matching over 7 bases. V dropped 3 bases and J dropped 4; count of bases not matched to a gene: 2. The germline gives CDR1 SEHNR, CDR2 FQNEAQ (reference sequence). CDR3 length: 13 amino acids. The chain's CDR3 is CASSFAGGETQYF. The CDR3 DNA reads TGTGCCAGCAGCTTTGCAGGGGGAGAGACCCAGTACTTC.

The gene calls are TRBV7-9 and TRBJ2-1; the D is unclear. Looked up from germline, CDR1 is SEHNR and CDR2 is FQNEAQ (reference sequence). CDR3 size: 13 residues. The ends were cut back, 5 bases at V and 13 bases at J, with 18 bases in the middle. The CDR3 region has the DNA TGTGCCAGCAGCCGGCCTACCTTACTGATACAGTTCTTC. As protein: CASSRPTLLIQFF. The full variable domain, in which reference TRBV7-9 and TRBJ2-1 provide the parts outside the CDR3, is DTGVSQNPRHKITKRGQNVTFRCDPISEHNRLYWYRQTLGQGPEFLTYFQNEAQLEKSRLLSDRFSAERPKGSFSTLEIQRTEQGDSAMYLCASSRPTLLIQFFGPGTRLTVL.

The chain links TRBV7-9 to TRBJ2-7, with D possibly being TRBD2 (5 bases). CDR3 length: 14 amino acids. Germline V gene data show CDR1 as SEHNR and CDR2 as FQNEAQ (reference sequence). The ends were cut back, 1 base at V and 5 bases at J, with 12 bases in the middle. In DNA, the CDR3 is TGTGCCAGCAGCTTAGTTTCCGTGGAGGACGAGCAGTACTTC. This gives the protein CASSLVSVEDEQYF.

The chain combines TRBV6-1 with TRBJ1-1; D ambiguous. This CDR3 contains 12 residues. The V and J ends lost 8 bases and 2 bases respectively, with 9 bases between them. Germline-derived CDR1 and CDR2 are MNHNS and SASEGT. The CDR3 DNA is TGTGCCAGCGTTGTTATCAACACTGAAGCTTTCTTT. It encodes CASVVINTEAFF.

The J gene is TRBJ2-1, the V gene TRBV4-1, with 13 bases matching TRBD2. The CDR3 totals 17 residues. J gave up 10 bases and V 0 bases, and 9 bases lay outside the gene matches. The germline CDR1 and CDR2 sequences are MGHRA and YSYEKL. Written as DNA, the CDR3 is TGCGCCAGCAGCCAAGAACTCGGGACTAGCGGGGCCAAGGAGCAGTTCTTC. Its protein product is CASSQELGTSGAKEQFF.

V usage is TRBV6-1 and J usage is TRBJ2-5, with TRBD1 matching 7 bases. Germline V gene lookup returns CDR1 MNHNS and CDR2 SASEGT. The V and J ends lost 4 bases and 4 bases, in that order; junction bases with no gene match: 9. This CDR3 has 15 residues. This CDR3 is CASSAGDRVIETQYF. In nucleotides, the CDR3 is TGTGCCAGCAGTGCAGGAGACAGGGTTATAGAGACCCAGTACTTC.

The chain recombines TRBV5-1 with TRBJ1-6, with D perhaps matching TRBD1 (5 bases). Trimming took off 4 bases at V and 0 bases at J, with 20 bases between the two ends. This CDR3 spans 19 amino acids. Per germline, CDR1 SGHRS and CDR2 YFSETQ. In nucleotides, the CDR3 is TGCGCCAGCAGCCCGCAGGGAGGCTACGGAAGCTCCTATAATTCACCCCTCCACTTT. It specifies CASSPQGGYGSSYNSPLHF.

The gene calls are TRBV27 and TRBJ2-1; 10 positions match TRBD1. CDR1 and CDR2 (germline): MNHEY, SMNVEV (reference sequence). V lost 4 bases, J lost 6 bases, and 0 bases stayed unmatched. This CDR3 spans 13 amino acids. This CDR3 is CASSWTGGNEQFF. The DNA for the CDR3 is TGTGCCAGCAGTTGGACAGGGGGCAATGAGCAGTTCTTC.

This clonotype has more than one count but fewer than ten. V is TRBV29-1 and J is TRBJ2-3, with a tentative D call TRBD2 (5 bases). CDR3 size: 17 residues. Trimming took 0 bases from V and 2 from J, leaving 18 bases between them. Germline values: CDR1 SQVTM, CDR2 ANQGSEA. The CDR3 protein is CSVEDVKGVKDTDTQYF. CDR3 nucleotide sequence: TGCAGCGTTGAAGATGTCAAGGGAGTAAAGGACACAGATACGCAGTATTTT.

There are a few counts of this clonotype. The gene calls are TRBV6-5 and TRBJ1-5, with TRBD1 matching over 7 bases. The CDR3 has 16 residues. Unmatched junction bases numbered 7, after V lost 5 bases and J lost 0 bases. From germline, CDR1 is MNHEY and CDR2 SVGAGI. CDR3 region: CASSAGTELSNQPQHF. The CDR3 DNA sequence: TGTGCCAGCAGTGCCGGGACAGAACTTAGCAATCAGCCCCAGCATTTT.

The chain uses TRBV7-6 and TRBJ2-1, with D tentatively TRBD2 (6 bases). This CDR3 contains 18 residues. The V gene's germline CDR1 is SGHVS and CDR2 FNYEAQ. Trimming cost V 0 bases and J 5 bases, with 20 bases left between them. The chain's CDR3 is CASSLATFIAGKDNEQFF. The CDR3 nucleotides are TGTGCCAGCAGCTTAGCCACCTTCATTGCGGGGAAGGACAATGAGCAGTTCTTC. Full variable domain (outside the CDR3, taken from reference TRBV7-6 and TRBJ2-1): GAGVSQSPRYKVTKRGQDVALRCDPISGHVSLYWYRQALGQGPEFLTYFNYEAQQDKSGLPNDRFSAERPEGSISTLTIQRTEQRDSAMYRCASSLATFIAGKDNEQFFGPGTRLTVL.

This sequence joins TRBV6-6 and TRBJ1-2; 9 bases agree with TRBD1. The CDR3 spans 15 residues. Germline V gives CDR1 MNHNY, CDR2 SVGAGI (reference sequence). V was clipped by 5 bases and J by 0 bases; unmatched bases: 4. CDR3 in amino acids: CASSTRDRANYGYTF. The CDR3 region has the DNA TGTGCCAGCAGTACCCGGGACAGGGCTAACTATGGCTACACCTTC.

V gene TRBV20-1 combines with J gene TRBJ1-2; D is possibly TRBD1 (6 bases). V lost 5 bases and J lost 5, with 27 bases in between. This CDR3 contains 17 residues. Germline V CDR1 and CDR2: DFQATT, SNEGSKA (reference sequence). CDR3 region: CSASRDEGHRVLYGYTF. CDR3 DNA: TGCAGTGCTTCCCGTGACGAGGGACACAGAGTATTGTATGGCTACACCTTC.

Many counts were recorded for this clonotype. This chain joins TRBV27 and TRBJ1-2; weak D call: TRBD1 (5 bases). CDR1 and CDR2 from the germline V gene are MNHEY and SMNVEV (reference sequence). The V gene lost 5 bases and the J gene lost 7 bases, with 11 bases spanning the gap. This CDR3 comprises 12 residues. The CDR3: CASSGPGLGYTF. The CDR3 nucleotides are TGTGCCAGCAGTGGCCCGGGACTTGGCTACACCTTC.

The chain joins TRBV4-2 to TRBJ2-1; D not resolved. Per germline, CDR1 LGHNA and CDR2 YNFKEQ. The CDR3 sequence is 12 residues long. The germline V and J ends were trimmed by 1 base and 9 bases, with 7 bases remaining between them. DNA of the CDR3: TGTGCCAGCAGCCAAGGCCCCAGTGAGCAGTTCTTC. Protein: CASSQGPSEQFF.

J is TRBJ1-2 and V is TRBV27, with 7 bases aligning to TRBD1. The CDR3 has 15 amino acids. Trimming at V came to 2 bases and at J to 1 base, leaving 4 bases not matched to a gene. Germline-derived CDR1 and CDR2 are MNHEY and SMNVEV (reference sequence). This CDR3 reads CASSLKGAGNYGYTF. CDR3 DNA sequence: TGTGCCAGCAGTTTAAAGGGGGCGGGTAACTATGGCTACACCTTC.

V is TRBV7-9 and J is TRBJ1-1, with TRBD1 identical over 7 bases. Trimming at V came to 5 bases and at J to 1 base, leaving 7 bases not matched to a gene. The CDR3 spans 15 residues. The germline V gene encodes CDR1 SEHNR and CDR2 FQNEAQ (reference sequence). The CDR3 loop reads CASSIRDRENTEAFF. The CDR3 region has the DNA TGTGCCAGCAGCATCCGGGACAGAGAGAACACTGAAGCTTTCTTT.

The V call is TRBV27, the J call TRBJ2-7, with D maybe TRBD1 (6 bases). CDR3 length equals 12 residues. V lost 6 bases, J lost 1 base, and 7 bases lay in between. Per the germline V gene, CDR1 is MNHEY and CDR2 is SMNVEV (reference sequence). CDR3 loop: CASRTGSYEQYF. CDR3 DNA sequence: TGTGCCAGCAGAACAGGGTCCTACGAGCAGTACTTC.

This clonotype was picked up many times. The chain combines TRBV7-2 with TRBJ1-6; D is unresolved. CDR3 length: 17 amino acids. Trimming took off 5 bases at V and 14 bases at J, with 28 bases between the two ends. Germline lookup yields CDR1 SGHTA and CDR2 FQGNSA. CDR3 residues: CASSPQRGSHGGSALHF. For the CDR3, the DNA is TGTGCCAGCAGCCCCCAACGCGGGAGCCACGGTGGATCTGCCCTCCACTTT. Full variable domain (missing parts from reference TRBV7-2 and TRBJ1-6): GAGVSQSPSNKVTEKGKDVELRCDPISGHTALYWYRQSLGQGLEFLIYFQGNSAPDKSGLPSDRFSAERTGGSVSTLTIQRTQQEDSAVYLCASSPQRGSHGGSALHFGNGTRLTVT.

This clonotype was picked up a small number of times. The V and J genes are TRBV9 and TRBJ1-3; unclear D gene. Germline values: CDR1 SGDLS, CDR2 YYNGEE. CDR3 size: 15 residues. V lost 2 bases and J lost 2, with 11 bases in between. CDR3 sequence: CASSVSYGPGNTIYF. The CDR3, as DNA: TGTGCCAGCAGCGTCTCATACGGTCCTGGAAACACCATATATTTT.

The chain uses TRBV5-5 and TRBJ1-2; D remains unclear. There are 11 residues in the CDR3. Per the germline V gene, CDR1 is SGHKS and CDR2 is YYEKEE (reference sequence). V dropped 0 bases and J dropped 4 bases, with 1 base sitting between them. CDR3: CASSLGYGYTF. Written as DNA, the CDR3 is TGTGCCAGCAGCTTGGGCTATGGCTACACCTTC.

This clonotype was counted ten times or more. CDR3 loop: CASSDGPSYEQYF. The DNA of the CDR3 is TGTGCCAGCAGCGACGGGCCCTCCTACGAGCAGTACTTC. The V gene is TRBV6-1, the J gene TRBJ2-7; D gene ambiguous. V was trimmed by 6 bases and J by 0 bases, leaving 9 bases between them. Germline V gene sequence: CDR1 MNHNS, CDR2 SASEGT. This CDR3 is built from 13 residues.

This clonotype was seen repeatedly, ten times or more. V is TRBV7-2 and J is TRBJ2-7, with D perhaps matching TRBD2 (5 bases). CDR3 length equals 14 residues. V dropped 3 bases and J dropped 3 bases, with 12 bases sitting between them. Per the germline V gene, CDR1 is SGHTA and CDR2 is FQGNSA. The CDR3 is CASSLTTIDYEQYF. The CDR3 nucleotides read TGTGCCAGCAGCTTGACTACCATCGACTACGAGCAGTACTTC.

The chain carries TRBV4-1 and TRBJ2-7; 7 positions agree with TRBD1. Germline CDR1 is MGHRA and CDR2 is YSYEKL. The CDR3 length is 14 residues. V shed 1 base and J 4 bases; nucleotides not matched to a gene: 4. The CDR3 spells CASSQVAGGYEQYF. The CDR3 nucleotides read TGCGCCAGCAGCCAAGTTGCAGGGGGTTACGAGCAGTACTTC.

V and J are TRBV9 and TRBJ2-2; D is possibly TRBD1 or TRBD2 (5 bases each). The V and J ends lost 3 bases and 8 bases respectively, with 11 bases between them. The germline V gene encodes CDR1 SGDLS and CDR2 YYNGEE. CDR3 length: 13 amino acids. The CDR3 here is CASSDTRGGELFF. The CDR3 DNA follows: TGTGCCAGCAGCGATACGAGGGGAGGGGAGCTGTTTTTT.

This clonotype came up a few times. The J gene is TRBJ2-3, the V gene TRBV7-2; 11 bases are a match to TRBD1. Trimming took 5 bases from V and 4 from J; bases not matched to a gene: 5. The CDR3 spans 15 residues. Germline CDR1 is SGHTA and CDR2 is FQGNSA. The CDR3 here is CASSQGQGGADTQYF. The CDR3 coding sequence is TGTGCCAGCAGCCAGGGACAGGGGGGCGCAGATACGCAGTATTTT.

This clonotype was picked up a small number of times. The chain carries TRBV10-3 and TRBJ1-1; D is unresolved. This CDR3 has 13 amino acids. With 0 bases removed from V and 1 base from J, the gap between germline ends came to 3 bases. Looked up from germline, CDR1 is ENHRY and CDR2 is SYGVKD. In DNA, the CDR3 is TGTGCCATCAGTGAGTCGTGGAACACTGAAGCTTTCTTT. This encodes CAISESWNTEAFF.

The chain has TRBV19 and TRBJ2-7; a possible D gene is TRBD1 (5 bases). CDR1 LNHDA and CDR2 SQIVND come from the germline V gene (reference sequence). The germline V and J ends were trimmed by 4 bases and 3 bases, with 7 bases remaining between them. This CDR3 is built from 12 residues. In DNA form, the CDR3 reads TGTGCCAGTAGTACAGGGATCTACGAGCAGTACTTC. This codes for CASSTGIYEQYF.

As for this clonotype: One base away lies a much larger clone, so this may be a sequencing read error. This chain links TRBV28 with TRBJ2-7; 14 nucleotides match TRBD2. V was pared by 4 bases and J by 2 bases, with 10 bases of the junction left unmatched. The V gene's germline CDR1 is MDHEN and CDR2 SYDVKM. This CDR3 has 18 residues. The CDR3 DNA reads TGTGCCAGCAGTTCCACGACTAGCGGGGGGGCCTTCCCCTACGAGCAGTACTTC. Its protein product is CASSSTTSGGAFPYEQYF.

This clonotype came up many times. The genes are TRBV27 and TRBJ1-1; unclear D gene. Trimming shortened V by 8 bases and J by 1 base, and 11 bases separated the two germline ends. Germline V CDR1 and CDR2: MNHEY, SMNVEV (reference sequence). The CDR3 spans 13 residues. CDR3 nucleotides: TGTGCCAGCGGGGTGTTCCGGAACACTGAAGCTTTCTTT. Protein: CASGVFRNTEAFF.